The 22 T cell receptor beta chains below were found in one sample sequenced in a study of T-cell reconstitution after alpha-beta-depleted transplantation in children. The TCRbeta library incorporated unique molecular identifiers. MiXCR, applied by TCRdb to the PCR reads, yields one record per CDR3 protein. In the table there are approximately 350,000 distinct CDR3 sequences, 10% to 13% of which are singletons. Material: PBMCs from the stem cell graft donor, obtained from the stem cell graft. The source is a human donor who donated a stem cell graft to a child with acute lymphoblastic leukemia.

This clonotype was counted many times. The CDR3 spells CSVVGSASSYNEQFF. As DNA, the CDR3 is TGCAGCGTTGTGGGTAGCGCTAGCTCCTACAATGAGCAGTTCTTC. The chain employs TRBV29-1 and TRBJ2-1, with D maybe TRBD2 (5 bases). The CDR3 has 15 residues. The V gene lost 4 bases and the J gene lost 0 bases, with 13 bases spanning the gap. Germline V gene data show CDR1 as SQVTM and CDR2 as ANQGSEA.

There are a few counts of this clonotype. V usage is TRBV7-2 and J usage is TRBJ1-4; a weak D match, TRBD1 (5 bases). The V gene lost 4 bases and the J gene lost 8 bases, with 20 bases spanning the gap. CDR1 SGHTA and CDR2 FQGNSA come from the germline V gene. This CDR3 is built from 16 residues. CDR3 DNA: TGTGCCAGCAGCTCAGGGACTTTCCCTCGGGGGGAAAAACTGTTTTTT. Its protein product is CASSSGTFPRGEKLFF.

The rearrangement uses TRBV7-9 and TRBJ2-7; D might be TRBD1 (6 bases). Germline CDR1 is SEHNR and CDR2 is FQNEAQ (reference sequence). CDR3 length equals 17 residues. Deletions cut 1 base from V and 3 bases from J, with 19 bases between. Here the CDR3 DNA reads TGTGCCAGCAGCTTAGGGTCTTTGGCAGGGGATCTCTACGAGCAGTACTTC. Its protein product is CASSLGSLAGDLYEQYF.

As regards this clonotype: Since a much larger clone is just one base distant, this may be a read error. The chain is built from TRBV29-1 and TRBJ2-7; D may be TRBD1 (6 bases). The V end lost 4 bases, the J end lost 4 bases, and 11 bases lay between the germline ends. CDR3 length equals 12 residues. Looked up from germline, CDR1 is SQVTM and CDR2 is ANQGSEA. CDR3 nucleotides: TGCAGCGTTGCCGGGGACATGTACGAGCAGTACTTC. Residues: CSVAGDMYEQYF.

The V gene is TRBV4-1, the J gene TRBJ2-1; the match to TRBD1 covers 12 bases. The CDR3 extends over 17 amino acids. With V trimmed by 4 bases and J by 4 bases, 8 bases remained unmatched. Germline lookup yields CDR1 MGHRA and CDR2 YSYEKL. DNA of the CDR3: TGCGCCAGCAGCCGGACGACGGGACAGGGGGCGTACAATGAGCAGTTCTTC. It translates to CASSRTTGQGAYNEQFF.

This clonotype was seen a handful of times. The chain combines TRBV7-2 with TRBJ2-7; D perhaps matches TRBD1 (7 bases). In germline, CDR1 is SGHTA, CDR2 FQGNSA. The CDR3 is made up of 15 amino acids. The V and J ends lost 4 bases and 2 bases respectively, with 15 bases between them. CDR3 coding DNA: TGTGCCAGCAGCTCGGACTCAGGGGGGCCCTACGAGCAGTACTTC. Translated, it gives CASSSDSGGPYEQYF. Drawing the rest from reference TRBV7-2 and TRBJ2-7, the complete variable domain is GAGVSQSPSNKVTEKGKDVELRCDPISGHTALYWYRQSLGQGLEFLIYFQGNSAPDKSGLPSDRFSAERTGGSVSTLTIQRTQQEDSAVYLCASSSDSGGPYEQYFGPGTRLTVT.

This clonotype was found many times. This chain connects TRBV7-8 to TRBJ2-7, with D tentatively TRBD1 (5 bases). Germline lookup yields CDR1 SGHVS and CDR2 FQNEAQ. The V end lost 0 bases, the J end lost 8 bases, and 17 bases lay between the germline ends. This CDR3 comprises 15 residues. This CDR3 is CASSLATTVPTQQYF. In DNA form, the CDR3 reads TGTGCCAGCAGCTTAGCAACGACAGTACCTACGCAGCAGTACTTC.

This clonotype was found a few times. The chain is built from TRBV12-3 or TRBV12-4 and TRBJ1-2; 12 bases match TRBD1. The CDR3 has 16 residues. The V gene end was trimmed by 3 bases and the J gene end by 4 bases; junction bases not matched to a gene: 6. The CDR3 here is CASSFGDRGPGYGYTF. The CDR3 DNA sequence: TGTGCCAGCAGTTTTGGGGACAGGGGGCCTGGCTATGGCTACACCTTC.

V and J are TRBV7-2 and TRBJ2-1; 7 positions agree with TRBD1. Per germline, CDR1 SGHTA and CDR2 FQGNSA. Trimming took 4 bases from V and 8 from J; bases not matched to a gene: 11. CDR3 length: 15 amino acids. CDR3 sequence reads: CASSYGSTGSYEQFF. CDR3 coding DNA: TGTGCCAGCAGCTACGGCTCGACAGGGAGCTATGAGCAGTTCTTC.

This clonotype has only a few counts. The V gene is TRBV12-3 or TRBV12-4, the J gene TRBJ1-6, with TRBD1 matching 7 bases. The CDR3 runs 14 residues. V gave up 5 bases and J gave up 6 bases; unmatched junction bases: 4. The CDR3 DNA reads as TGTGCCAGCAGTGAAAACAGGGGTAATTCACCCCTCCACTTT. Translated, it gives CASSENRGNSPLHF.

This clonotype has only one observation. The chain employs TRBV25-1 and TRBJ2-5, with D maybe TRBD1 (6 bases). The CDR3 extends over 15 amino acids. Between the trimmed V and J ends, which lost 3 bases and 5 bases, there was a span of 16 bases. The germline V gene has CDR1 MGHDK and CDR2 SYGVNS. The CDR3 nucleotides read TGTGCCAGCAGTGATCTGGGGGCCGCCGGGGAGACCCAGTACTTC. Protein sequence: CASSDLGAAGETQYF.

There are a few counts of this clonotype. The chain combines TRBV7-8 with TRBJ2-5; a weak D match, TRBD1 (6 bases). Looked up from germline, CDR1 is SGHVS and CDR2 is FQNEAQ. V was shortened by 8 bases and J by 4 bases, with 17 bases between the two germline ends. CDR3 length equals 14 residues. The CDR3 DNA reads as TGTGCCAGCCACCCCTGGCAGGGGTCAGAGACCCAGTACTTC. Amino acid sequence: CASHPWQGSETQYF.

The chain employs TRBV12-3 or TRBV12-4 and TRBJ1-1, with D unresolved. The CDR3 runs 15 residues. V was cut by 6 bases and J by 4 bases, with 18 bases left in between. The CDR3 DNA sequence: TGTGCCAGCAGCCCGTTTGAGGGTTTGGGCACTGAAGCTTTCTTT. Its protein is CASSPFEGLGTEAFF.

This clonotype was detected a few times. CDR3 sequence: CSASSIGSYEQYF. The CDR3 bases are TGCAGTGCCTCCTCTATTGGTTCCTACGAGCAGTACTTC. J is TRBJ2-7 and V is TRBV20-1; no reliable D call. Trimming stripped 6 bases from V and 1 base from J, with 13 bases between. Looked up from germline, CDR1 is DFQATT and CDR2 is SNEGSKA (reference sequence). The CDR3 spans 13 residues.

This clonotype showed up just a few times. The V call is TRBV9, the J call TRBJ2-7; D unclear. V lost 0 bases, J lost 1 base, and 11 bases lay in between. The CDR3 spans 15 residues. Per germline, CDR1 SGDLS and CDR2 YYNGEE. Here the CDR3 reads CASSVGGDGSYEQYF. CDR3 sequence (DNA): TGTGCCAGCAGCGTAGGAGGTGACGGTTCCTACGAGCAGTACTTC.

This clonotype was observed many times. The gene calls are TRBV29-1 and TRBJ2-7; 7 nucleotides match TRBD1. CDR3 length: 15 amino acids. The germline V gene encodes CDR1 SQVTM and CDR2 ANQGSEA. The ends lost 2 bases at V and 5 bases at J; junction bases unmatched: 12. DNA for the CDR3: TGCAGCGTTGAACGGGAAGGGACAGCTTCCCACGAGCAGTACTTC. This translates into CSVEREGTASHEQYF.

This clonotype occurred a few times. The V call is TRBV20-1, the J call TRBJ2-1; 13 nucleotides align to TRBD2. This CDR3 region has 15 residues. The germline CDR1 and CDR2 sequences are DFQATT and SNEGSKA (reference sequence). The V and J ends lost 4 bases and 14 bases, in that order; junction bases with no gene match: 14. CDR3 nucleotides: TGCAGTGCTACAAGAACCGGGACTAGCGGGGACCTTGAGTTCTTC. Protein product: CSATRTGTSGDLEFF.

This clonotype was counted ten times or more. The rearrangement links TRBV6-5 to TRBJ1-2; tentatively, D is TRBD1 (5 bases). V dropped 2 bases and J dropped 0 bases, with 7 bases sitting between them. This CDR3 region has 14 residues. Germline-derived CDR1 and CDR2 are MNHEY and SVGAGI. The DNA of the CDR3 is TGTGCCAGCAGTTACGGGGGTTCTAACTATGGCTACACCTTC. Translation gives CASSYGGSNYGYTF.

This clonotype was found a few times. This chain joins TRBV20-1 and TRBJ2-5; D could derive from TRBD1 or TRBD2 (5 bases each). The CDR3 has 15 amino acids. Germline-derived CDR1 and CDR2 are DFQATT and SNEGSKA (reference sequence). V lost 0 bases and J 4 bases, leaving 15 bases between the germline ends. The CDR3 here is CSARDLGVGRETQYF. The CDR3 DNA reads TGCAGTGCTAGAGATTTGGGGGTTGGGCGAGAGACCCAGTACTTC.

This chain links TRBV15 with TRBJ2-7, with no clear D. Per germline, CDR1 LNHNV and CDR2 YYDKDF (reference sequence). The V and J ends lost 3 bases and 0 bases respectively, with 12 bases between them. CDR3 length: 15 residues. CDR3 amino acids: CATSRDRASSYEQYF. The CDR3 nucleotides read TGTGCCACCAGCAGGGACCGAGCAAGCTCCTACGAGCAGTACTTC.

CDR3 sequence: CASRGGWEQYF. The CDR3 nucleotides are TGTGCCAGCCGAGGGGGCTGGGAGCAGTACTTC. The rearrangement links TRBV6-5 to TRBJ2-7; the match to TRBD1 covers 7 bases. V was clipped by 8 bases and J by 7 bases; unmatched bases: 5. The germline V gene encodes CDR1 MNHEY and CDR2 SVGAGI. This CDR3 has 11 amino acids.

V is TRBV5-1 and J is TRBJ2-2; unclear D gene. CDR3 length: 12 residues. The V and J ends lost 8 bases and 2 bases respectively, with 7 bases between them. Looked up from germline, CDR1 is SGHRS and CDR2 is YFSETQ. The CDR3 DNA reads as TGCGCCAGGCCAGAAAACACCGGGGAGCTGTTTTTT. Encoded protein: CARPENTGELFF.